This TCR beta chain emerged from a study of shared clonotypes between healthy human individuals. Study at large: For every donor, three CD4 naive, three CD4 memory, two CD8 naive and one CD8 memory plates were used.

V was cut by 0 bases and J by 5 bases, with 7 bases left in between. The CDR3 sequence is 14 residues long. Germline loops: CDR1 MGHRA, CDR2 YSYEKL. This clone was seen only once. The method was immunoSEQ multiplex PCR; TCRdb's version includes in-frame clones alone and lacks a portion of them. This repertoire shows over a million clones, roughly 74% found once; its top ten account for more than 0.5%. The source material was memory CD4+ T cells from PBMCs. Documented subset: CD45RA-negative fraction. The TCR comes from a man between 18 and 29 years old in good health. Some clones in this sample may be carry-over from other donors' samples. V usage is TRBV4-1 and J usage is TRBJ2-2; D unclear. The CDR3 DNA reads as TGCGCCAGCAGCCAAGATCTCGGAACCGGGGAGCTGTTTTTT. Protein sequence: CASSQDLGTGELFF.